The clone carrying this TCR beta chain has more than one count but fewer than ten. Its cognate antigen is unknown. These data are taken from a study of PD-1 blockade in classical Hodgkin lymphoma. Study-wide results and caveats: By C4D1, CD4+ diversity increased significantly, especially in complete responders. Causes of the repertoire differences remain undefined, possibly disease activity or prior therapy.

The CDR3 is made up of 13 amino acids. Time point described: cycle 4 day 1 (C4D1), after less than 7 weeks of nivolumab. Relapse after autologous stem cell transplantation occurred in every patient, and brentuximab vedotin exposure varied. Produced via immunoSEQ multiplex PCR; TCRdb's table is partial and in-frame only. The table has roughly 100,000 clones, more than 70% seen once; the top ten hold 8% to 9.5%. The material sequenced was peripheral blood mononuclear cells (PBMCs), taken before the fourth cycle of nivolumab. The source of this sequence is a human donor with classical Hodgkin lymphoma. The rearrangement uses TRBV21-1 and TRBJ2-1; TRBD1, the D gene given by the table, was not confirmed from the DNA. TRBV21-1 has pseudogene status. The CDR3 nucleotides are TGTGCCAGCAAACAGGGTTACGCGGGTGAGCAGTTCTTC. The encoded protein is CASKQGYAGEQFF.